Shown below are 32 T cell receptor beta chains from a single sample sequenced in a study of blood T cell repertoires in COVID-19. Sequencing was performed with immunoSEQ multiplex PCR; in TCRdb, only in-frame clones are kept and a portion is missing. Here the sample spans under 200,000 clones, over 65% being singletons. Sequencing input: peripheral blood. The source is a man aged 60 to 69 with acute or convalescent COVID-19.

This chain joins TRBV2 and TRBJ2-5, with 11 positions matching TRBD2. Unmatched junction bases numbered 7, after V lost 8 bases and J lost 2 bases. The CDR3 spans 15 residues. Germline CDR1 is SNHLY and CDR2 is FYNNEI. CDR3 protein: CASGRPSGGQETQYF. The CDR3 nucleotides are TGTGCCAGCGGGAGGCCTAGCGGGGGGCAAGAGACCCAGTACTTC. Using reference TRBV2 and TRBJ2-5 for the parts outside the CDR3, the full variable domain is EPEVTQTPSHQVTQMGQEVILRCVPISNHLYFYWYRQILGQKVEFLVSFYNNEISEKSEIFDDQFSVERPDGSNFTLKIRSTKLEDSAMYFCASGRPSGGQETQYFGPGTRLLVL.

This clone has just a few counts. This chain links TRBV12-3 or TRBV12-4 with TRBJ2-1, with TRBD2 as a possible D gene (5 bases). Deletions cut 0 bases from V and 8 bases from J, with 5 bases between. This CDR3 spans 12 amino acids. The CDR3 DNA is TGTGCCAGCAGTTTAGCGCGGGATGAGCAGTTCTTC. Its protein product is CASSLARDEQFF.

V usage is TRBV25-1 and J usage is TRBJ2-1, with 12 bases lining up with TRBD2. V lost 4 bases, J lost 4 bases, and 5 bases stayed unmatched. CDR1 and CDR2 (germline): MGHDK, SYGVNS. CDR3 size: 16 residues. CDR3 coding DNA: TGTGCCAGCAGTGGGAGACTAGCGGGGGCGTACAATGAGCAGTTCTTC. This translates into CASSGRLAGAYNEQFF.

This clone showed up just a few times. This sequence joins TRBV6-5 and TRBJ1-2, with TRBD1 as a possible D gene (6 bases). The germline CDR1 and CDR2 sequences are MNHEY and SVGAGI. This CDR3 has 16 residues. V lost 0 bases, J lost 4 bases, and 15 bases lay in between. The CDR3 loop reads CASSYSMAGESYGYTF. CDR3 nucleotide sequence: TGTGCCAGCAGTTACTCGATGGCAGGGGAGTCCTATGGCTACACCTTC.

V usage is TRBV5-1 and J usage is TRBJ2-6; D not resolved. This CDR3 region has 16 residues. V lost 0 bases and J lost 0, with 7 bases in between. CDR1 is SGHRS and CDR2 is YFSETQ in the germline V gene. CDR3 amino acids: CASSLERNSGANVLTF. For the CDR3, the DNA is TGCGCCAGCAGCTTGGAGAGGAACTCTGGGGCCAACGTCCTGACTTTC.

This clone was counted once. CDR3 sequence (DNA): TGCGCCAGCAGTCCCGGGACTAGTAAAGAGACCCAGTACTTC. It codes for CASSPGTSKETQYF. The V and J genes are TRBV5-1 and TRBJ2-5, with 8 bases fitting TRBD2. J was trimmed by 3 bases and V by 5 bases; bases with no gene match: 6. Germline-derived CDR1 and CDR2 are SGHRS and YFSETQ. The length of the CDR3 is 14 residues.

The gene calls are TRBV6-5 and TRBJ2-1; 7 bases are shared with TRBD2. The CDR3 runs 13 residues. The V and J ends lost 8 bases and 9 bases, in that order; junction bases with no gene match: 10. Germline values: CDR1 MNHEY, CDR2 SVGAGI. This CDR3 reads CASPGTKRSEQFF. The CDR3 region has the DNA TGTGCCAGCCCGGGGACTAAGCGTAGTGAGCAGTTCTTC.

This chain links TRBV14 with TRBJ1-6; 8 bases map to TRBD1. Looked up from germline, CDR1 is SGHDN and CDR2 is FVKESK. The junction had 6 bases not matched to a gene; V was cut back by 4 bases and J by 10 bases. There are 14 residues in the CDR3. The CDR3 DNA follows: TGTGCCAGCAGCCTACAGGGGGTAGCGTCACCCCTCCACTTT. This translates into CASSLQGVASPLHF. Full variable domain (missing parts from reference TRBV14 and TRBJ1-6): EAGVTQFPSHSVIEKGQTVTLRCDPISGHDNLYWYRRVMGKEIKFLLHFVKESKQDESGMPNNRFLAERTGGTYSTLKVQPAELEDSGVYFCASSLQGVASPLHFGNGTRLTVT.

There are a few counts of this clone. The rearrangement links TRBV6-5 to TRBJ1-1, with 8 nucleotides matching TRBD1. Trimming at V came to 6 bases and at J to 0 bases, leaving 3 bases not matched to a gene. The CDR3 has 14 residues. CDR1 and CDR2 from the germline V gene are MNHEY and SVGAGI. As DNA, the CDR3 is TGTGCCAGCAGGTCCAGGGGGCTGAACACTGAAGCTTTCTTT. It encodes CASRSRGLNTEAFF.

The chain links TRBV29-1 to TRBJ2-7; perhaps TRBD1 as D (6 bases). The CDR3 contains 12 residues. V gave up 4 bases and J gave up 3 bases, with 10 bases separating them. Germline V gene data show CDR1 as SQVTM and CDR2 as ANQGSEA. The CDR3 region is CSVGDNGYEQYF. The CDR3 DNA reads as TGCAGCGTTGGGGACAACGGCTACGAGCAGTACTTC.

V usage is TRBV6-5 and J usage is TRBJ1-1, with a weak D call TRBD1 (5 bases). Trimming took 6 bases from V and 0 from J, leaving 11 bases between them. CDR1 MNHEY and CDR2 SVGAGI come from the germline V gene. CDR3 length: 14 amino acids. The CDR3 protein is CASRFGGMNTEAFF. CDR3 DNA sequence: TGTGCCAGCAGGTTTGGGGGGATGAACACTGAAGCTTTCTTT.

The gene calls are TRBV30 and TRBJ1-5, with 9 bases fitting TRBD1. The length of the CDR3 is 13 residues. Unmatched junction bases numbered 2, after V lost 3 bases and J lost 5 bases. Germline V gene sequence: CDR1 GTSNPN, CDR2 SVGIG (reference sequence). CDR3 loop: CAWRGQGHQPQHF. The CDR3 DNA is TGTGCCTGGAGGGGACAGGGCCATCAGCCCCAGCATTTT.

The chain carries TRBV27 and TRBJ1-2, with a weak D call TRBD1 (6 bases). The CDR3 length is 14 residues. Per germline, CDR1 MNHEY and CDR2 SMNVEV (reference sequence). V was shortened by 4 bases and J by 8 bases, with 17 bases between the two germline ends. The CDR3 spells CASSSTTGSLGYTF. CDR3 DNA sequence: TGTGCCAGCAGTTCCACGACAGGTAGTTTGGGCTACACCTTC.

The chain has TRBV7-2 and TRBJ1-6; 8 bases fit TRBD1. The CDR3 is made up of 18 amino acids. CDR1 is SGHTA, CDR2 FQGNSA, per germline. V lost 5 bases, J lost 1 base, and 10 bases stayed unmatched. The CDR3 loop reads CASSPGQGRGSYNSPLHF. The CDR3 nucleotides are TGTGCCAGCAGCCCCGGACAGGGTCGGGGGTCCTATAATTCACCCCTCCACTTT. The variable domain in full, with the rest retrieved from reference TRBV7-2 and TRBJ1-6, is GAGVSQSPSNKVTEKGKDVELRCDPISGHTALYWYRQSLGQGLEFLIYFQGNSAPDKSGLPSDRFSAERTGGSVSTLTIQRTQQEDSAVYLCASSPGQGRGSYNSPLHFGNGTRLTVT.

This clone was seen just once. The CDR3 sequence is CASSYSRVYGYTF. The CDR3, as DNA: TGTGCCAGCAGTTATAGCAGGGTCTATGGCTACACCTTC. This sequence joins TRBV6-5 and TRBJ1-2; maybe TRBD1 (5 bases). CDR3 length: 13 residues. The germline CDR1 and CDR2 sequences are MNHEY and SVGAGI. Trimming took off 3 bases at V and 4 bases at J, with 9 bases between the two ends.

The CDR3 region has the DNA TGTGCCAGTAGGGGACAGGGGGCGGTTCCGGACACTGAAGCTTTCTTT. Protein: CASRGQGAVPDTEAFF. The chain combines TRBV19 with TRBJ1-1; TRBD1 matches 12 bases. The CDR3 totals 16 residues. Losses at the gene ends were 6 bases for V and 3 bases for J; bases not matched to a gene: 8. From germline, CDR1 is LNHDA and CDR2 SQIVND (reference sequence).

The V and J genes are TRBV7-9 and TRBJ2-5; 7 bases agree with TRBD2. CDR3 size: 15 residues. V shed 10 bases and J 3 bases; nucleotides not matched to a gene: 14. Germline loops: CDR1 SEHNR, CDR2 FQNEAQ (reference sequence). The CDR3 protein is CAILTARGSKETQYF. As DNA, the CDR3 is TGTGCCATCTTGACCGCGCGGGGGAGTAAAGAGACCCAGTACTTC.

This clone was found a few times. This chain uses TRBV5-1 with TRBJ2-1; maybe TRBD2 (6 bases). Per the germline V gene, CDR1 is SGHRS and CDR2 is YFSETQ. V dropped 4 bases and J dropped 7 bases, with 9 bases sitting between them. The CDR3 spans 12 residues. Written as DNA, the CDR3 is TGCGCCAGCAGCCGTGGGAGGAATGAGCAGTTCTTC. Protein sequence: CASSRGRNEQFF.

In its sample, this clone was seen once. V and J are TRBV13 and TRBJ2-7; 7 nucleotides align to TRBD1. This CDR3 region has 13 residues. Germline CDR1 PRHDT, CDR2 FYEKMQ (reference sequence). Germline trimming cut 7 bases from V and 5 bases from J; bases unmatched to any gene: 8. The CDR3 DNA is TGTGCCAGCACCTCCGCTGGACAGGACGAGCAGTACTTC. It specifies CASTSAGQDEQYF. Full variable domain (rest looked up from reference TRBV13 and TRBJ2-7): AAGVIQSPRHLIKEKRETATLKCYPIPRHDTVYWYQQGPGQDPQFLISFYEKMQSDKGSIPDRFSAQQFSDYHSELNMSSLELGDSALYFCASTSAGQDEQYFGPGTRLTVT.

V gene TRBV7-2 combines with J gene TRBJ1-1, with D possibly being TRBD1 (5 bases). V was pared by 3 bases and J by 7 bases, with 12 bases between. The CDR3 is 13 amino acids. Germline V gives CDR1 SGHTA, CDR2 FQGNSA. CDR3 nucleotide sequence: TGTGCCAGCAGCTTTACACAGGTGGATGAAGCTTTCTTT. It codes for CASSFTQVDEAFF.

This chain connects TRBV15 to TRBJ1-2, with TRBD1 as a possible D gene (6 bases). Looked up from germline, CDR1 is LNHNV and CDR2 is YYDKDF (reference sequence). CDR3 length: 16 amino acids. The V end lost 0 bases, the J end lost 8 bases, and 19 bases lay between the germline ends. This chain's CDR3 is CATSRDRVKGGQGYTF. DNA of the CDR3: TGTGCCACCAGCAGAGATAGGGTTAAGGGGGGGCAAGGCTACACCTTC. Variable domain in full (rest from reference TRBV15 and TRBJ1-2): DAMVIQNPRYQVTQFGKPVTLSCSQTLNHNVMYWYQQKSSQAPKLLFHYYDKDFNNEADTPDNFQSRRPNTSFCFLDIRSPGLGDTAMYLCATSRDRVKGGQGYTFGSGTRLTVV.

The CDR3 region has the DNA TGCGCCAGCAGCCAAGACGGGACAGTAAACTATGGCTACACCTTC. Its translation is CASSQDGTVNYGYTF. This rearrangement joins TRBV4-1 to TRBJ1-2, with 7 bases that match TRBD1. This CDR3 comprises 15 residues. J lost 2 bases, V lost 0 bases, and 3 bases had no gene match. Germline V CDR1 and CDR2: MGHRA, YSYEKL.

The V gene is TRBV19, the J gene TRBJ2-7; D perhaps matches TRBD2 (5 bases). The germline CDR1 and CDR2 sequences are LNHDA and SQIVND (reference sequence). The V end lost 3 bases, the J end lost 5 bases, and 8 bases lay between the germline ends. This CDR3 is built from 12 residues. Written as DNA, the CDR3 is TGTGCCAGTAGTATCGAGGGCCACGAGCAGTACTTC. Residues: CASSIEGHEQYF.

This rearrangement joins TRBV24-1 to TRBJ2-3; unclear D gene. V gave up 2 bases and J gave up 6 bases, with 17 bases separating them. The CDR3 covers 16 residues. Germline CDR1 is KGHDR and CDR2 is SFDVKD. DNA for the CDR3: TGTGCCACCAGTGATTCAGTCGGAGTCGCTATGGATACGCAGTATTTT. Residues: CATSDSVGVAMDTQYF.

Here the CDR3 reads CASGQLNTEAFF. The CDR3 region has the DNA TGTGCCAGTGGGCAGTTGAACACTGAAGCTTTCTTT. The chain has TRBV12-3 or TRBV12-4 and TRBJ1-1; no reliable D call. Trimming cost V 9 bases and J 0 bases, with 8 bases left between them. CDR3 size: 12 residues.

This chain joins TRBV6-5 and TRBJ1-1; TRBD1 matches at 7 bases. The length of the CDR3 is 14 residues. Looked up from germline, CDR1 is MNHEY and CDR2 is SVGAGI. Trimming removed 6 bases from V and 0 bases from J; junction bases left unmatched: 4. This CDR3 reads CASRYRGLNTEAFF. DNA for the CDR3: TGTGCCAGCAGGTACAGGGGCCTGAACACTGAAGCTTTCTTT.

The rearrangement joins TRBV10-2 to TRBJ2-2; D remains unclear. This CDR3 has 14 amino acids. Trimming removed 2 bases at V and 4 bases at J, with 8 bases between. Germline V gene lookup returns CDR1 WSHSY and CDR2 SAAADI. The chain's CDR3 is CASSEVSFTGELFF. Here the CDR3 DNA reads TGCGCCAGCAGTGAGGTGTCTTTCACCGGGGAGCTGTTTTTT.

V gene TRBV11-2 combines with J gene TRBJ1-5; TRBD1 matches at 12 bases. The germline V gene encodes CDR1 SGHAT and CDR2 FQNNGV. Germline trimming cut 6 bases from V and 6 bases from J; bases unmatched to any gene: 6. The CDR3 spans 15 residues. The CDR3 spells CASSAGTGGVQPQHF. The CDR3 DNA follows: TGTGCCAGCAGTGCCGGGACAGGGGGCGTTCAGCCCCAGCATTTT. The full variable domain, with the rest looked up from reference TRBV11-2 and TRBJ1-5, is EAGVAQSPRYKIIEKRQSVAFWCNPISGHATLYWYQQILGQGPKLLIQFQNNGVVDDSQLPKDRFSAERLKGVDSTLKIQPAKLEDSAVYLCASSAGTGGVQPQHFGDGTRLSIL.

The chain employs TRBV27 and TRBJ2-2; 10 bases line up with TRBD1. V lost 6 bases, J lost 6 bases, and 13 bases stayed unmatched. There are 17 residues in the CDR3. Germline CDR1 is MNHEY and CDR2 is SMNVEV (reference sequence). CDR3 in amino acids: CASSQDRGPPFAGELFF. DNA of the CDR3: TGTGCCAGCAGCCAAGACAGGGGGCCACCCTTCGCCGGGGAGCTGTTTTTT.

The V gene is TRBV27, the J gene TRBJ2-7, with D possibly TRBD1 on 6 matching bases. V was pared by 6 bases and J by 6 bases, with 12 bases between. Germline V gene sequence: CDR1 MNHEY, CDR2 SMNVEV (reference sequence). The CDR3 extends over 12 amino acids. CDR3 sequence: CASSTGFGEQYF. The CDR3 DNA reads as TGTGCCAGCAGCACAGGGTTCGGCGAGCAGTACTTC.

The V call is TRBV10-3, the J call TRBJ1-1; TRBD1 matches 10 bases. The CDR3 runs to 15 residues. Germline V CDR1 and CDR2: ENHRY, SYGVKD. Trimming cost V 6 bases and J 1 base; bases outside gene matches: 5. In nucleotides, the CDR3 is TGTGCCATCAGGACGACAGGGGGCAAGAACACTGAAGCTTTCTTT. Its protein is CAIRTTGGKNTEAFF.

V gene TRBV2 combines with J gene TRBJ2-2; 7 nucleotides agree with TRBD1. The CDR3 is made up of 13 amino acids. J gave up 7 bases and V 6 bases, and 5 bases lay outside the gene matches. The germline CDR1 and CDR2 sequences are SNHLY and FYNNEI. Written as DNA, the CDR3 is TGTGCCAGCAGGGGACAGTACAACGGGGAGCTGTTTTTT. Its translation is CASRGQYNGELFF.